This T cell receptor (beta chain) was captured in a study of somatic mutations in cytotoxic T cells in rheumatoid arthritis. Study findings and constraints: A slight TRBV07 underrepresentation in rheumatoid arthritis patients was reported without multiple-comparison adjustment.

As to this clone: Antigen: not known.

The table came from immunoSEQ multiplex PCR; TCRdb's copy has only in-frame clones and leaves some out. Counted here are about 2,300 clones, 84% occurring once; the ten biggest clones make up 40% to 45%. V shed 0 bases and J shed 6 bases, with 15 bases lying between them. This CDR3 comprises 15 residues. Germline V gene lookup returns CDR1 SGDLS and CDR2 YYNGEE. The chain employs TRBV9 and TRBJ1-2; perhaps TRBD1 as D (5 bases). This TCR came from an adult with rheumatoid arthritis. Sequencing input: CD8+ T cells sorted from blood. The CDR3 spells CASSVVAGRNDGYTF. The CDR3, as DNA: TGTGCCAGCAGCGTAGTAGCAGGGAGAAACGATGGCTACACCTTC.